These 26 T cell receptor beta chains originate from one sample sequenced in a study of blood T cell repertoires in COVID-19. The assay was immunoSEQ multiplex PCR, and TCRdb's table has in-frame clones only and misses some. The table shows 65,000 to 90,000 clones, with around 91% occurring only once. The specimen was peripheral blood. These receptors all come from a human donor in a cohort sampled during active COVID-19.

The chain joins TRBV25-1 to TRBJ1-4; no reliable D call. Trimming removed 2 bases from V and 6 bases from J, with 16 bases in between. The V gene's germline CDR1 is MGHDK and CDR2 SYGVNS. The CDR3 extends over 16 amino acids. The CDR3 loop is CASSEGTRVGYEKLFF. CDR3 sequence (DNA): TGTGCCAGCAGTGAAGGAACTAGGGTGGGTTATGAAAAACTGTTTTTT.

The chain employs TRBV3-1 (or the pseudogene TRBV3-2) and TRBJ2-1; TRBD2 might be the D (5 bases). The length of the CDR3 is 16 residues. Deletions cut 1 base from V and 1 base from J, with 11 bases between. The germline gives CDR1 LGHDT, CDR2 YNNKEL (reference sequence). The CDR3: CASSQGILGSYNEQFF. CDR3 DNA: TGTGCCAGCAGCCAAGGAATACTAGGGTCCTACAATGAGCAGTTCTTC.

The chain links TRBV15 to TRBJ2-2, with 7 bases identical to TRBD2. The CDR3 runs to 14 residues. V lost 5 bases and J lost 6; bases outside the gene matches: 6. The germline V gene has CDR1 LNHNV and CDR2 YYDKDF (reference sequence). CDR3 nucleotide sequence: TGTGCCACCAGCGTCGGGGGAGGGTCCGGGGAGCTGTTTTTT. Residues: CATSVGGGSGELFF.

The rearrangement uses TRBV6-2 or TRBV6-3 and TRBJ1-3; 7 positions match TRBD1. The germline V gene has CDR1 MNHEY and CDR2 SVGEGT. The CDR3 extends over 16 amino acids. V trimming: 6 bases; J trimming: 0 bases; junction bases outside the gene matches: 8. Here the CDR3 DNA reads TGTGCCAGCAGCTTAGGACAGGCGTCCTCTGGAAACACCATATATTTT. This translates into CASSLGQASSGNTIYF.

The genes are TRBV5-1 and TRBJ1-6; 7 positions match TRBD1. The CDR3 covers 14 residues. The ends lost 3 bases at V and 4 bases at J; junction bases unmatched: 1. Germline V gene sequence: CDR1 SGHRS, CDR2 YFSETQ. CDR3: CASSSDRYNSPLHF. CDR3 nucleotide sequence: TGCGCCAGCAGCTCGGACAGGTATAATTCACCCCTCCACTTT.

The V call is TRBV4-2, the J call TRBJ1-2; TRBD1 matches 11 bases. V lost 6 bases and J lost 2; bases outside the gene matches: 11. The CDR3 runs 17 residues. Per the germline V gene, CDR1 is LGHNA and CDR2 is YNFKEQ. The CDR3 bases are TGTGCCAGCAGGGAAATCCCGGACAGGGGGCTAAACTATGGCTACACCTTC. Translation gives CASREIPDRGLNYGYTF.

This chain connects TRBV6-5 to TRBJ1-1; D is possibly TRBD1 (6 bases). V lost 6 bases and J 2 bases, leaving 13 bases between the germline ends. This CDR3 is 14 amino acids long. Germline V gives CDR1 MNHEY, CDR2 SVGAGI. As DNA, the CDR3 is TGTGCCAGCAGCCAGGGACAACCTAACACTGAAGCTTTCTTT. Protein product: CASSQGQPNTEAFF.

The chain has TRBV5-6 and TRBJ2-6, with a weak D call TRBD1 (5 bases). There are 17 residues in the CDR3. The V gene lost 0 bases and the J gene lost 0 bases, with 10 bases spanning the gap. Germline V CDR1 and CDR2: SGHDT, YYEEEE. The CDR3 reads CASSLGPQGSGANVLTF. The CDR3 nucleotides are TGTGCCAGCAGCTTGGGGCCGCAGGGCTCTGGGGCCAACGTCCTGACTTTC.

V and J are TRBV6-2 or TRBV6-3 and TRBJ1-1, with D perhaps matching TRBD1 (5 bases). Germline V CDR1 and CDR2: MNHEY, SVGEGT. Deletions cut 5 bases from V and 9 bases from J, with 13 bases between. The CDR3 is 12 residues long. Here the CDR3 DNA reads TGTGCCAGCAGTGGGGTGGCGGGACAAGCTTTCTTT. It translates to CASSGVAGQAFF.

The chain carries TRBV11-1 and TRBJ1-2; 9 bases agree with TRBD1. V dropped 5 bases and J dropped 6; count of bases not matched to a gene: 4. The CDR3 covers 13 residues. The germline V gene has CDR1 SGHAT and CDR2 FQDESV (reference sequence). CDR3 DNA: TGTGCCAGCAGCCGGGACAGGGTGGATGGCTACACCTTC. Protein: CASSRDRVDGYTF.

V usage is TRBV29-1 and J usage is TRBJ1-2; 7 bases align to TRBD1. Germline CDR1 and CDR2: SQVTM and ANQGSEA. This CDR3 contains 16 residues. With 6 bases clipped from V and 0 bases from J, the junction kept 13 bases outside the gene matches. CDR3 region: CSVSGPTGVPNYGYTF. The DNA of the CDR3 is TGCAGCGTGAGTGGACCAACAGGGGTTCCTAACTATGGCTACACCTTC.

This chain connects TRBV3-1 (or the pseudogene TRBV3-2) to TRBJ2-7, with TRBD1 matching over 7 bases. CDR3 length: 16 amino acids. Germline lookup yields CDR1 LGHDT and CDR2 YNNKEL (reference sequence). Trimming at V came to 1 base and at J to 2 bases, leaving 8 bases not matched to a gene. CDR3 residues: CASSQVAGTAPYEQYF. CDR3 DNA: TGTGCCAGCAGCCAAGTCGCCGGGACAGCCCCCTACGAGCAGTACTTC.

In nucleotides, the CDR3 is TGTGCCAGCAGTTTCGGCGGGGCAGATACGCAGTATTTT. It encodes CASSFGGADTQYF. This chain links TRBV6-2 or TRBV6-3 with TRBJ2-3; D is perhaps TRBD2 (6 bases). The CDR3 spans 13 residues. Trimming cost V 4 bases and J 4 bases, with 9 bases left between them. CDR1 MNHEY and CDR2 SVGEGT come from the germline V gene.

The chain employs TRBV4-3 and TRBJ1-2, with D hard to call. V was trimmed by 0 bases and J by 5 bases, leaving 7 bases between them. The germline V gene has CDR1 LGHNA and CDR2 YSLEER. The CDR3 spans 13 residues. CDR3 in DNA: TGCGCCAGCAGCCAAGATGAGATTTATGGCTACACCTTC. This sequence encodes CASSQDEIYGYTF.

This clone appeared a single time. This chain joins TRBV10-3 and TRBJ1-1, with 7 bases aligning to TRBD1. Germline V gene lookup returns CDR1 ENHRY and CDR2 SYGVKD. The CDR3 is made up of 14 amino acids. The V gene end was trimmed by 7 bases and the J gene end by 7 bases; junction bases not matched to a gene: 12. CDR3 sequence (DNA): TGTGCCATCACCCCAACAGGGGCGGTGTATGAAGCTTTCTTT. It translates to CAITPTGAVYEAFF.

V and J are TRBV7-9 and TRBJ1-6; D is uncertain. From germline, CDR1 is SEHNR and CDR2 FQNEAQ (reference sequence). The CDR3 is made up of 13 amino acids. V gave up 3 bases and J gave up 9 bases, with 9 bases separating them. The CDR3 DNA follows: TGTGCCAGCAGCTTGCCCGGGATTTCACCCCTCCACTTT. Protein: CASSLPGISPLHF.

The chain combines TRBV10-3 with TRBJ2-7; the match to TRBD2 covers 11 bases. The junction had 8 bases not matched to a gene; V was cut back by 2 bases and J by 5 bases. CDR1 is ENHRY and CDR2 is SYGVKD in the germline V gene. The CDR3 sequence is 16 residues long. The CDR3 region has the DNA TGTGCCATCAGTGAGACCATAGCGGGGGGGATTGACGAGCAGTACTTC. Translated: CAISETIAGGIDEQYF.

J is TRBJ2-5 and V is TRBV18; 10 bases map to TRBD2. The length of the CDR3 is 15 residues. From germline, CDR1 is KGHSH and CDR2 LQKENI. J gave up 3 bases and V 5 bases, and 6 bases lay outside the gene matches. The CDR3: CASSGAGGLEETQYF. The CDR3 DNA follows: TGTGCCAGCTCAGGAGCGGGGGGGCTTGAAGAGACCCAGTACTTC.

This rearrangement joins TRBV15 to TRBJ1-3; D possibly corresponds to TRBD1 (5 bases). The germline gives CDR1 LNHNV, CDR2 YYDKDF (reference sequence). V was clipped by 0 bases and J by 2 bases, with 11 bases between them. The CDR3 runs to 16 residues. The CDR3 DNA reads as TGTGCCACCAGCAGAGACGTCGGCAGGGCTGGAAACACCATATATTTT. Translation gives CATSRDVGRAGNTIYF.

This clone appeared once. The gene calls are TRBV5-6 and TRBJ1-1; no clear D. Trimming stripped 3 bases from V and 0 bases from J, with 12 bases between. The germline V gene encodes CDR1 SGHDT and CDR2 YYEEEE. The CDR3 totals 15 residues. CDR3 nucleotides: TGTGCCAGCAGCTACACCCCGGGTGTGAACACTGAAGCTTTCTTT. It specifies CASSYTPGVNTEAFF.

This clone was seen more than once but under ten times. The chain recombines TRBV5-4 with TRBJ2-1; 9 nucleotides align to TRBD2. The CDR3 runs to 15 residues. V lost 0 bases, J lost 6 bases, and 4 bases stayed unmatched. CDR1 and CDR2 from the germline V gene are SGHNT and YYREEE (reference sequence). This chain's CDR3 is CASSLGRGGANEQFF. The CDR3 DNA reads as TGTGCCAGCAGCTTGGGTCGCGGGGGGGCCAATGAGCAGTTCTTC. Complete variable domain (other parts from reference TRBV5-4 and TRBJ2-1): ETGVTQSPTHLIKTRGQQVTLRCSSQSGHNTVSWYQQALGQGPQFIFQYYREEENGRGNFPPRFSGLQFPNYSSELNVNALELDDSALYLCASSLGRGGANEQFFGPGTRLTVL.

V gene TRBV12-3 or TRBV12-4 combines with J gene TRBJ1-4, with 8 bases lining up with TRBD1. The CDR3 runs to 12 residues. Trimming at V came to 4 bases and at J to 11 bases, leaving 3 bases not matched to a gene. Written as DNA, the CDR3 is TGTGCCAGCAGTTCACGACAGGGGAAACTGTTTTTT. Residues: CASSSRQGKLFF.

The chain carries TRBV10-3 and TRBJ2-1; 10 nucleotides align to TRBD1. From germline, CDR1 is ENHRY and CDR2 SYGVKD. Unmatched junction bases numbered 6, after V lost 5 bases and J lost 8 bases. This CDR3 region has 14 residues. CDR3 DNA: TGTGCCATCAGTTCCGGGACAGGGGTGGATGAGCAGTTCTTC. Its protein product is CAISSGTGVDEQFF.

The chain combines TRBV15 with TRBJ2-7, with 7 bases that match TRBD2. In germline, CDR1 is LNHNV, CDR2 YYDKDF (reference sequence). The V segment lost 0 bases and the J segment 10 bases; nucleotides outside the gene matches: 12. CDR3 length: 15 amino acids. The CDR3 here is CATSRDLWGEGLQYF. CDR3 in DNA: TGTGCCACCAGCAGAGATTTGTGGGGGGAGGGACTTCAGTACTTC.

This clone has just a few counts. The V gene is TRBV7-2, the J gene TRBJ1-6; 7 nucleotides align to TRBD1. The CDR3 runs 15 residues. Germline V gene sequence: CDR1 SGHTA, CDR2 FQGNSA. With 3 bases clipped from V and 3 bases from J, the junction kept 2 bases outside the gene matches. The CDR3 DNA reads as TGTGCCAGCAGCTTCCGACAGGGCTATAATTCACCCCTCCACTTT. The encoded protein is CASSFRQGYNSPLHF.

V is TRBV4-2 and J is TRBJ1-2; TRBD1 matches at 8 bases. Trimming cost V 4 bases and J 4 bases; bases outside gene matches: 11. CDR3 length equals 16 residues. Germline V CDR1 and CDR2: LGHNA, YNFKEQ. The chain's CDR3 is CASSRKPGQEPYGYTF. For the CDR3, the DNA is TGTGCCAGCAGCCGCAAACCGGGACAGGAGCCCTATGGCTACACCTTC.